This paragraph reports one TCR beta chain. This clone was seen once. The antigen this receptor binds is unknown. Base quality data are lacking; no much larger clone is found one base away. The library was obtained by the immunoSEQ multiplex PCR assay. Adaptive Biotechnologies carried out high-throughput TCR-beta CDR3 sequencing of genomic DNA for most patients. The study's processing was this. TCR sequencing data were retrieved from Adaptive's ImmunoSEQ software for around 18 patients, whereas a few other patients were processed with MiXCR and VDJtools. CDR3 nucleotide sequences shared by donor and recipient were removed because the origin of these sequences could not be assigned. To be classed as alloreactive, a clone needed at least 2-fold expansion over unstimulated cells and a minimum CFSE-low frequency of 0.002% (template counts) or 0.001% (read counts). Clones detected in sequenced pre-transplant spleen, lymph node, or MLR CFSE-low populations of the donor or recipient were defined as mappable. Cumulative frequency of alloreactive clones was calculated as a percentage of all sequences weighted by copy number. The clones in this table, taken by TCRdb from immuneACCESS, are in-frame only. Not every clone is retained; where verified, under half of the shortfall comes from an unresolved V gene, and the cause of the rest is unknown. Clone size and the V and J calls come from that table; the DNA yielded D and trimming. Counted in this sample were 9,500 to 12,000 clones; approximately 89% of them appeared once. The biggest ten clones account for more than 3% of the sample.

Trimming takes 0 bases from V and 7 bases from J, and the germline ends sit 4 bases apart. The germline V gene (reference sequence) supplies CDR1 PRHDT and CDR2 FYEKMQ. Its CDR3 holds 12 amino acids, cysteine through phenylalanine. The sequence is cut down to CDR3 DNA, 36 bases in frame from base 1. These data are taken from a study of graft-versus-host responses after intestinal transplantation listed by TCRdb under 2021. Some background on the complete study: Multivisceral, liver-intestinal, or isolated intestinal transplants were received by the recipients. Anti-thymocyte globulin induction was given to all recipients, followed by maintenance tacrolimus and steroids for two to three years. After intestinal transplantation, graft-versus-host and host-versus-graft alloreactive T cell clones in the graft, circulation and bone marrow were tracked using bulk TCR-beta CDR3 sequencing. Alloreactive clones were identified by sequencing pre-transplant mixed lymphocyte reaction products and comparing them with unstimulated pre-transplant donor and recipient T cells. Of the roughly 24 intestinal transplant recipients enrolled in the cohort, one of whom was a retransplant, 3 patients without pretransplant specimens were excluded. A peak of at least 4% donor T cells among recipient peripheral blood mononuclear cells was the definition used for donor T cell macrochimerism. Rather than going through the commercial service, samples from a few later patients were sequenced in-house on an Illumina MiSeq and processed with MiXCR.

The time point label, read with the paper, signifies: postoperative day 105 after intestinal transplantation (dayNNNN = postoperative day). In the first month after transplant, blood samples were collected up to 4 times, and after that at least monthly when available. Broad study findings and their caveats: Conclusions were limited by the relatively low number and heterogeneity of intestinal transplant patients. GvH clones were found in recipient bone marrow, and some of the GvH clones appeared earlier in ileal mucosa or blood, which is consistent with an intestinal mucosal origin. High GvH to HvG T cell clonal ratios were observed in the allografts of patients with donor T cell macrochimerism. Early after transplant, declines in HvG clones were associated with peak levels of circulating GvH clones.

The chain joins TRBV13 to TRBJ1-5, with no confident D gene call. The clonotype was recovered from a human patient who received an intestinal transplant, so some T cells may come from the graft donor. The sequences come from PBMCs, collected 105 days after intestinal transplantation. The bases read TGTGCCAGCAGCTTAGGGGGGCAGCCCCAGCATTTT. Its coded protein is CASSLGGQPQHF. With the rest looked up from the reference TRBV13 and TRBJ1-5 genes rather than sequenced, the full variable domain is AAGVIQSPRHLIKEKRETATLKCYPIPRHDTVYWYQQGPGQDPQFLISFYEKMQSDKGSIPDRFSAQQFSDYHSELNMSSLELGDSALYFCASSLGGQPQHFGDGTRLSIL.